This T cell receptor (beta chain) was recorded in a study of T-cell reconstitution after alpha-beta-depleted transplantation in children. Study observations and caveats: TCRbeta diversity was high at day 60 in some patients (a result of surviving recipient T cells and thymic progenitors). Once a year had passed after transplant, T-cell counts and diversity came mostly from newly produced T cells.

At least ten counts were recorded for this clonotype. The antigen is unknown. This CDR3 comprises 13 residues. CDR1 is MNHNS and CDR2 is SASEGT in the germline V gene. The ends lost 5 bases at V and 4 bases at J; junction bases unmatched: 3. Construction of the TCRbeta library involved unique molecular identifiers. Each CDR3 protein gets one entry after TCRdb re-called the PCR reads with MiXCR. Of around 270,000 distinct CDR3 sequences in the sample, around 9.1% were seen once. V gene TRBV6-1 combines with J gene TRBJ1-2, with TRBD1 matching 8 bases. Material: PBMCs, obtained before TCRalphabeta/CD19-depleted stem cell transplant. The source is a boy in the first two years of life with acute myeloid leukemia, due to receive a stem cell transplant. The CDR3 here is CASSKDRAYGYTF. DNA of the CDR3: TGTGCCAGCAGTAAGGACAGGGCCTATGGCTACACCTTC.